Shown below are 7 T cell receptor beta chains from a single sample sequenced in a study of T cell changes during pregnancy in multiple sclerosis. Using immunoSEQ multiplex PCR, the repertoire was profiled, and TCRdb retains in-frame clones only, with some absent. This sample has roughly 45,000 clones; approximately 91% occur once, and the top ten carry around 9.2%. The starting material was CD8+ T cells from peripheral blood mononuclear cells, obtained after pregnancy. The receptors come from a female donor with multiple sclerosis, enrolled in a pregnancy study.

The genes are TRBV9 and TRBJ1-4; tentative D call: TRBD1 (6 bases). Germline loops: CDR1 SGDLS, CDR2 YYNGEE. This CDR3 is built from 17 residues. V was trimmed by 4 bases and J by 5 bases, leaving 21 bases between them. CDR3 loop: CASSLSGTPRGNEKLFF. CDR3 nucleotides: TGTGCCAGCAGCCTTTCCGGGACACCAAGGGGAAATGAAAAACTGTTTTTT.

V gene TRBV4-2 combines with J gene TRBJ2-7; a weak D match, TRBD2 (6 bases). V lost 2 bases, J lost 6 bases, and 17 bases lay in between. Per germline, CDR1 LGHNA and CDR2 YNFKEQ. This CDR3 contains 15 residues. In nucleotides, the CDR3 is TGTGCCAGCAGCCAATCCCCGACTAGGACGGGCGAGCAGTACTTC. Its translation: CASSQSPTRTGEQYF.

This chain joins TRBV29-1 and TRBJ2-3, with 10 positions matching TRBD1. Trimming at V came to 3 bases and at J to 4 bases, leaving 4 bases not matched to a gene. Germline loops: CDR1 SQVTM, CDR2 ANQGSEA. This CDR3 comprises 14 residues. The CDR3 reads CSVEGTGESDTQYF. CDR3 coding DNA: TGCAGCGTTGAGGGGACAGGGGAATCAGATACGCAGTATTTT.

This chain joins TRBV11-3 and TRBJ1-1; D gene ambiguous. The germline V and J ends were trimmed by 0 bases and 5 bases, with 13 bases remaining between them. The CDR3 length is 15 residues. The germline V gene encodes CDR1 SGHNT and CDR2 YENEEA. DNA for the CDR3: TGTGCCAGCAGCTTAGATGGCGGCAGTAGTACTGAAGCTTTCTTT. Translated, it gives CASSLDGGSSTEAFF.

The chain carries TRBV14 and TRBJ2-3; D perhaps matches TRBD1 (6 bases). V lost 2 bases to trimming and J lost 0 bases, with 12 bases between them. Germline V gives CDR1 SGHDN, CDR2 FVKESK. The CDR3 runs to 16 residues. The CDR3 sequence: CASSQLGASSTDTQYF. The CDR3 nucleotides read TGTGCCAGCAGCCAATTGGGGGCTTCTAGCACAGATACGCAGTATTTT. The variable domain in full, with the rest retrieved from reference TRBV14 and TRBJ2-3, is EAGVTQFPSHSVIEKGQTVTLRCDPISGHDNLYWYRRVMGKEIKFLLHFVKESKQDESGMPNNRFLAERTGGTYSTLKVQPAELEDSGVYFCASSQLGASSTDTQYFGPGTRLTVL.

The CDR3 bases are TGTGCCAGCAGTTACGGCCAGGGGGGTTACGAGCAGTACTTC. Protein product: CASSYGQGGYEQYF. The V gene is TRBV6-6, the J gene TRBJ2-7; D is perhaps TRBD1 (7 bases). Germline V gene lookup returns CDR1 MNHNY and CDR2 SVGAGI (reference sequence). V was trimmed by 2 bases and J by 4 bases, leaving 12 bases between them. The CDR3 is 14 amino acids.

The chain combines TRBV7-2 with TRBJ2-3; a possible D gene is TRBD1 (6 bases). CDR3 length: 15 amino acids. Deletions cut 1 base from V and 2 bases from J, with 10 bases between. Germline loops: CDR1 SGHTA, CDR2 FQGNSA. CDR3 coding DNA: TGTGCCAGCAGCTTAGGGACAGTAGTCACAGATACGCAGTATTTT. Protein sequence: CASSLGTVVTDTQYF.